This entry features one TCR beta chain sequence. The target antigen is unknown. TCRdb ran MiXCR on the 5' RACE reads and lists one entry per CDR3 protein. This sample has over 300,000 distinct CDR3 sequences, with 6.8% found just once. CDR3 length: 15 amino acids. Per germline, CDR1 SGHRS and CDR2 YFSETQ. The trim removed 1 base at V and 6 bases at J, leaving 6 bases unmatched. These data are taken from a study of T cells after yellow fever vaccination. Study results and limitations: Abundant bulk-derived clonotypes could contaminate FACS-sorted repertoires.

Source: PBMCs, taken approximately 40 days after the first yellow fever vaccination. The rearrangement links TRBV5-1 to TRBJ2-2; 7 nucleotides match TRBD2. This receptor was identified in a man between 18 and 35 years old who received the YFV17D yellow fever vaccine. DNA of the CDR3: TGCGCCAGCAGCTTGAGCCTCCGGGAGGCCGGGGAGCTGTTTTTT. It translates to CASSLSLREAGELFF.